The 8 T cell receptor beta chains below were found in one sample sequenced in a study of memory CD4+ T cells and cytomegalovirus serostatus (dated by TCRdb to the late 2010s). Preparation of the library involved the immunoSEQ multiplex PCR assay. TCRdb stores this immuneACCESS table with in-frame sequences only. Part of the clones is absent; in the studies checked, under half of the shortfall reflects unresolved V genes, and no reason is known for the rest. Across this sample there are approximately 92,000 clones, with 80% seen only once. 3.6% of the sample goes to the ten largest clones. A FACSAria II was used to sort memory CD4+ T cells, defined as single viable CD3+CD4+CD8-CD45RO+ cells. Sequencing was performed on memory CD4+ T cells from blood. The source of these receptors is an adult in good health and CMV-seropositive.

The chain uses TRBV5-5 and TRBJ1-5, with 9 bases matching TRBD1. After removal of 4 bases from V and 8 bases from J, the junction contained 7 bases not matched to a gene. Germline loops: CDR1 SGHKS, CDR2 YYEKEE (reference sequence). CDR3 length: 14 residues. The CDR3 here is CASSPGQGSEPQHF. CDR3 sequence (DNA): TGTGCCAGCAGCCCCGGACAGGGGTCTGAGCCCCAGCATTTT.

This chain connects TRBV5-1 to TRBJ2-5; 10 bases are a match to TRBD2. In germline, CDR1 is SGHRS, CDR2 YFSETQ. The V and J ends lost 4 bases and 5 bases, in that order; junction bases with no gene match: 11. This CDR3 spans 16 amino acids. The CDR3 DNA is TGCGCCAGCAGCCCGACAATAGCGGGGGGAGGGGAGACCCAGTACTTC. It codes for CASSPTIAGGGETQYF.

This chain links TRBV6-6 with TRBJ2-2; D is unclear. CDR1 is MNHNY and CDR2 is SVGAGI in the germline V gene (reference sequence). V lost 2 bases and J 4 bases, leaving 11 bases between the germline ends. The CDR3 length is 15 residues. This CDR3 is CASSYRAGGTGELFF. The CDR3 coding sequence is TGTGCCAGCAGTTACAGGGCCGGCGGCACCGGGGAGCTGTTTTTT.

The CDR3 loop reads CASSRQMGNQPQHF. DNA for the CDR3: TGTGCCAGCTCGAGACAGATGGGCAATCAGCCCCAGCATTTT. The chain combines TRBV28 with TRBJ1-5, with D possibly TRBD1 on 5 matching bases. Germline V gene sequence: CDR1 MDHEN, CDR2 SYDVKM. The CDR3 extends over 14 amino acids. Trimming took 8 bases from V and 2 from J, leaving 13 bases between them.

The CDR3 reads CASSDQGANYGYTF. The CDR3 DNA follows: TGTGCCAGCAGTGATCAGGGGGCTAACTATGGCTACACCTTC. The chain links TRBV2 to TRBJ1-2, with 7 nucleotides matching TRBD1. There are 14 residues in the CDR3. Germline V gives CDR1 SNHLY, CDR2 FYNNEI. J was trimmed by 0 bases and V by 3 bases; bases with no gene match: 1. Full variable domain (rest looked up from reference TRBV2 and TRBJ1-2): EPEVTQTPSHQVTQMGQEVILRCVPISNHLYFYWYRQILGQKVEFLVSFYNNEISEKSEIFDDQFSVERPDGSNFTLKIRSTKLEDSAMYFCASSDQGANYGYTFGSGTRLTVV.

This clone was seen ten or more times. The rearrangement joins TRBV7-9 to TRBJ2-7; D not certain. CDR3 length: 13 residues. Germline CDR1 SEHNR, CDR2 FQNEAQ (reference sequence). With 4 bases removed from V and 3 bases from J, the gap between germline ends came to 10 bases. The CDR3 loop reads CASSSGRIYEQYF. DNA of the CDR3: TGTGCCAGCAGCTCCGGACGGATCTACGAGCAGTACTTC. The whole variable domain, remainder taken from reference TRBV7-9 and TRBJ2-7, is DTGVSQNPRHKITKRGQNVTFRCDPISEHNRLYWYRQTLGQGPEFLTYFQNEAQLEKSRLLSDRFSAERPKGSFSTLEIQRTEQGDSAMYLCASSSGRIYEQYFGPGTRLTVT.

The V call is TRBV11-1, the J call TRBJ2-5; D may correspond to TRBD1 or TRBD2 (7 bases each). This CDR3 spans 16 amino acids. Trimming removed 5 bases from V and 1 base from J, with 17 bases in between. Germline CDR1 SGHAT, CDR2 FQDESV (reference sequence). The CDR3 is CASSLRGGTVQETQYF. Written as DNA, the CDR3 is TGTGCCAGCAGCCTTAGGGGGGGGACAGTCCAAGAGACCCAGTACTTC.

This sequence joins TRBV14 and TRBJ1-1; D gene unclear. V was trimmed by 4 bases and J by 0 bases, leaving 9 bases between them. CDR3 length: 14 amino acids. Germline-derived CDR1 and CDR2 are SGHDN and FVKESK. The CDR3 spells CASSPYTMNTEAFF. DNA of the CDR3: TGTGCCAGCAGCCCGTATACTATGAACACTGAAGCTTTCTTT.